This note documents a single T cell receptor beta chain sequence. These data are taken from a study of blood T cell repertoires in COVID-19. Across the whole study: There were acute and convalescent COVID-19 samples, and they came from the United States, Italy and Spain. In each case, the material was cDNA or gDNA derived from T cells, B-cell-depleted T cells, or PBMCs.

In the authors' methods: Amplified reference gene primers provided the basis for estimating nucleated cell counts. TCRdb's table, derived via immunoSEQ multiplex PCR, lists solely in-frame clones and lacks some. V and J calls plus clone size are reproduced from that table; the DNA served to infer D and trimming. The sample holds 35,000 to 50,000 clones; about 86% are singletons and the top ten take 5.5% to 6.5%. The CDR3 is 15 residues long. Unmatched junction bases numbered 6, after V lost 6 bases and J lost 4 bases. Germline loops: CDR1 WSHSY, CDR2 SAAADI. The sequence came from a woman older than 75 with acute or convalescent COVID-19. The chain combines TRBV10-2 with TRBJ2-3; 11 nucleotides line up with TRBD2. The sample was peripheral blood. In DNA, the CDR3 is TGCGCCAGCAGAGTAGCGGGGGGGGGCTCAGATACGCAGTATTTT. Encoded protein: CASRVAGGGSDTQYF.